The clone carrying this T cell receptor beta chain has just one count. The data were obtained in a study of blood T cell repertoires in COVID-19. Study as a whole: Both acute and convalescent COVID-19 samples were obtained from the United States, Italy and Spain. Sample material is recorded as cDNA or gDNA derived from T cells, B-cell-depleted T cells, or PBMCs.

Source study methods: Reference gene primer amplification yielded estimated nucleated cell counts. The assay was immunoSEQ multiplex PCR, and TCRdb's table has in-frame clones only and misses some. D and trimming come from the DNA, and the V and J calls and clone size come from that table. The sample lists about 300,000 clones, around 88% occurring once. The receptor was derived from a woman aged 25 to 45 who had recovered from COVID-19. Sequencing was carried out using peripheral blood.

CDR3 loop: CASRMGQNTYEQYF. As DNA, the CDR3 is TGTGCCAGCCGTATGGGACAGAACACCTACGAGCAGTACTTC. V gene TRBV6-5 combines with J gene TRBJ2-7; 7 positions agree with TRBD1. V trimming: 8 bases; J trimming: 2 bases; junction bases outside the gene matches: 9. The germline gives CDR1 MNHEY, CDR2 SVGAGI. The CDR3 consists of 14 residues.